The rows below give T cell receptor beta chains drawn from one sample of a study of T cells in Graves' hyperthyroidism and ophthalmopathy. TCRdb reanalysed the multiplex PCR reads using MiXCR and keeps one entry per CDR3 protein. Seen here are a few hundred thousand distinct CDR3 sequences, 12% to 15% observed once, and the top ten hold 11% to 15%. Sequenced: blood. Receptors originate from a woman aged 40 to 55 with Graves' hyperthyroidism. CDR3s include the opening cysteine and the closing phenylalanine or tryptophan. A D gene is named only where the DNA matches it firmly. Where a row states a size, it is once, few, many or the class of an expanded clone; other rows omit it.

CDR3aa: CSVEGTESHYEQYF; CDR3nt: TGCAGCGTTGAGGGTACAGAGAGCCACTACGAGCAGTACTTC; j_gene: TRBJ2-7; d_gene: NA; v_gene: TRBV29-1; abundance: NA
CDR3aa: CSARDSGRLNTEAFF; CDR3nt: TGCAGTGCTAGAGACTCGGGCAGATTGAACACTGAAGCTTTCTTT; j_gene: TRBJ1-1; d_gene: NA; v_gene: TRBV20-1; abundance: many
CDR3aa: CASSVGLGRDQETQYF; CDR3nt: TGTGCCAGCAGCGTCGGTTTGGGCAGGGATCAAGAGACCCAGTACTTC; j_gene: TRBJ2-5; d_gene: NA; v_gene: TRBV9; abundance: many
CDR3aa: CSARDTSREGTGELFF; CDR3nt: TGCAGTGCTAGAGACACTAGCCGTGAGGGCACCGGGGAGCTGTTTTTT; j_gene: TRBJ2-2; d_gene: NA; v_gene: TRBV20-1; abundance: NA
CDR3aa: CASRVDYSEAFF; CDR3nt: TGTGCCAGCAGAGTGGACTACTCCGAAGCTTTCTTT; j_gene: TRBJ1-1; d_gene: NA; v_gene: TRBV2; abundance: NA
CDR3aa: CASRLHQTSGTDTQYF; CDR3nt: TGTGCCAGCAGGTTACACCAGACTAGCGGCACAGATACGCAGTATTTT; j_gene: TRBJ2-3; d_gene: TRBD2; v_gene: TRBV7-2; abundance: NA
CDR3aa: CASSSEGNTGELFF; CDR3nt: TGTGCCAGCAGCTCCGAAGGGAACACCGGGGAGCTGTTTTTT; j_gene: TRBJ2-2; d_gene: NA; v_gene: TRBV7-9; abundance: few
CDR3aa: CASSQVDVGAGKTQYF; CDR3nt: TGTGCCAGCAGCCAAGTTGACGTCGGGGCCGGAAAGACCCAGTACTTC; j_gene: TRBJ2-5; d_gene: NA; v_gene: TRBV3-1; abundance: many
CDR3aa: CASSETQAKNIQYF; CDR3nt: TGTGCCAGCAGTGAAACCCAAGCCAAAAACATTCAGTACTTC; j_gene: TRBJ2-4; d_gene: NA; v_gene: TRBV2; abundance: many
CDR3aa: CASSFPPGQVTYEQYF; CDR3nt: TGTGCCAGCAGTTTTCCCCCGGGACAGGTTACCTACGAGCAGTACTTC; j_gene: TRBJ2-7; d_gene: TRBD1; v_gene: TRBV6-2/TRBV6-3; abundance: many
CDR3aa: CASSPLTSGTHNEQFF; CDR3nt: TGTGCCAGCAGTCCATTGACTAGCGGAACTCACAATGAGCAGTTCTTC; j_gene: TRBJ2-1; d_gene: TRBD2; v_gene: TRBV6-4; abundance: few
CDR3aa: CASSPRTDMNTEAFF; CDR3nt: TGTGCCAGCAGTCCCCGGACAGACATGAACACTGAAGCTTTCTTT; j_gene: TRBJ1-1; d_gene: NA; v_gene: TRBV6-2/TRBV6-3; abundance: many
CDR3aa: CSAPPGSREQFF; CDR3nt: TGCAGTGCTCCTCCTGGGAGTCGTGAGCAGTTCTTC; j_gene: TRBJ2-1; d_gene: NA; v_gene: TRBV20-1; abundance: many
CDR3aa: CASSPLSAYNEQFF; CDR3nt: TGTGCCAGTAGTCCCCTGTCGGCCTACAATGAGCAGTTCTTC; j_gene: TRBJ2-1; d_gene: NA; v_gene: TRBV19; abundance: NA
CDR3aa: CASSQSDGSSGYTF; CDR3nt: TGCGCCAGCAGCCAATCGGACGGGTCCTCTGGCTACACCTTC; j_gene: TRBJ1-2; d_gene: NA; v_gene: TRBV4-1; abundance: many
CDR3aa: CASSSRVGEKLFF; CDR3nt: TGTGCCAGCAGCTCGAGGGTCGGGGAAAAACTGTTTTTT; j_gene: TRBJ1-4; d_gene: NA; v_gene: TRBV7-2; abundance: many
CDR3aa: CTSSLSPSGRAYEQYF; CDR3nt: TGCACCAGCAGCTTGTCCCCTAGCGGGAGGGCATATGAGCAGTACTTC; j_gene: TRBJ2-7; d_gene: TRBD2; v_gene: TRBV5-1; abundance: NA
CDR3aa: CASSRDGGPPSEQYF; CDR3nt: TGCGCCAGCAGCCGCGACGGGGGTCCCCCCTCCGAGCAGTACTTC; j_gene: TRBJ2-7; d_gene: NA; v_gene: TRBV5-1; abundance: many
CDR3aa: CASSLTSGRALDTQYF; CDR3nt: TGTGCCAGCAGCTTAACGAGCGGGAGGGCCTTAGATACGCAGTATTTT; j_gene: TRBJ2-3; d_gene: TRBD2; v_gene: TRBV7-3; abundance: many
CDR3aa: CASSPPGAGNEQFF; CDR3nt: TGTGCCAGCTCACCACCAGGGGCCGGCAATGAGCAGTTCTTC; j_gene: TRBJ2-1; d_gene: NA; v_gene: TRBV18; abundance: many